Listed below are T cell receptor beta chains from one sample, sequenced in a study of siplizumab effects on memory and regulatory T cells. TCRdb keeps only in-frame clones here, not all; method: immunoSEQ multiplex PCR. The profile shows tens of thousands of clones, around 98% of them singletons. Specimen: naive CD8+ T cells sorted from blood. These receptors originate from a human donor in good health. Each CDR3 is given with its conserved first and last residue. Fields, in order: V gene, J gene, clone size, D gene, CDR3 protein, CDR3 DNA. The D gene is left open where the match is weak. Size is stated for part of the rows, as once, few or many counts, or as a class when the clone is expanded.

V: TRBV13; J: TRBJ1-6; size: NA; D: TRBD1; CDR3: CASRLGTGKNSPLHF; DNA: TGTGCCAGCAGACTAGGGACAGGGAAAAATTCACCCCTCCACTTT
V: TRBV7-2; J: TRBJ1-1; size: NA; D: NA; CDR3: CASSLGLGRATEAFF; DNA: TGTGCCAGCAGCTTAGGTCTGGGCAGGGCCACTGAAGCTTTCTTT
V: TRBV5-8; J: TRBJ1-2; size: few; D: NA; CDR3: CASSVVSGYTF; DNA: TGTGCCAGCTCTGTCGTCTCTGGCTACACCTTC
V: TRBV19; J: TRBJ2-1; size: NA; D: TRBD1; CDR3: CASSPHRDRSSYNEQFF; DNA: TGTGCCAGTAGTCCCCACCGGGACAGGAGCTCCTACAATGAGCAGTTCTTC
V: TRBV5-4; J: TRBJ2-7; size: NA; D: TRBD1; CDR3: CASSFTGTGSSYEQYF; DNA: TGTGCCAGCAGCTTCACCGGGACAGGGTCCTCCTACGAGCAGTACTTC
V: TRBV11-2; J: TRBJ2-1; size: NA; D: NA; CDR3: CASSPEILGPTYNEQFF; DNA: TGTGCCAGCAGCCCCGAAATCCTGGGTCCGACCTACAATGAGCAGTTCTTC
V: TRBV7-9; J: TRBJ1-3; size: NA; D: NA; CDR3: CASSLLTESAGNTIYF; DNA: TGTGCCAGCAGCTTACTGACAGAATCCGCTGGAAACACCATATATTTT
V: TRBV27; J: TRBJ2-3; size: once; D: TRBD2; CDR3: CASSSRLAGGTDTQYF; DNA: TGTGCCAGCAGTTCGAGACTAGCGGGGGGCACAGATACGCAGTATTTT
V: TRBV20-1; J: TRBJ1-2; size: NA; D: NA; CDR3: CSARDGYTF; DNA: TGCAGTGCTAGAGATGGCTACACCTTC
V: TRBV4-1; J: TRBJ1-1; size: few; D: TRBD1; CDR3: CASSQERQGLQGGAFF; DNA: TGCGCCAGCAGCCAGGAAAGACAGGGATTACAAGGTGGAGCTTTCTTT
V: TRBV5-5; J: TRBJ2-3; size: NA; D: TRBD2; CDR3: CASSLVLAGVTSTDTQYF; DNA: TGTGCCAGCAGCTTGGTACTAGCGGGAGTTACTAGCACAGATACGCAGTATTTT
V: TRBV7-2; J: TRBJ2-7; size: NA; D: NA; CDR3: CASSLAGSSYEQYF; DNA: TGTGCCAGCAGCTTAGCCGGGAGCTCCTACGAGCAGTACTTC
V: TRBV9; J: TRBJ2-1; size: once; D: TRBD1; CDR3: CASSVDGRQGLYNEQFF; DNA: TGTGCCAGCAGCGTAGATGGTCGACAGGGGTTATACAATGAGCAGTTCTTC
V: TRBV6-5; J: TRBJ2-7; size: NA; D: NA; CDR3: CASSEQGREQYF; DNA: TGTGCCAGCAGTGAACAGGGCAGGGAGCAGTACTTC
V: TRBV7-3; J: TRBJ2-3; size: NA; D: TRBD1; CDR3: CASSLLDRGDTQYF; DNA: TGTGCCAGCAGCTTATTGGACAGGGGAGATACGCAGTATTTT
V: TRBV6-5; J: TRBJ2-2; size: NA; D: NA; CDR3: CASSPGQLTGELFF; DNA: TGTGCCAGCAGTCCCGGACAGCTCACCGGGGAGCTGTTTTTT
V: TRBV9; J: TRBJ2-3; size: NA; D: NA; CDR3: CASSGGDTQYF; DNA: TGTGCCAGCAGCGGAGGAGATACGCAGTATTTT
V: TRBV5-8; J: TRBJ1-1; size: NA; D: TRBD1; CDR3: CASSLKDREVLGFF; DNA: TGTGCCAGCAGCTTGAAGGACAGGGAAGTTCTGGGTTTCTTT
V: TRBV7-9; J: TRBJ2-7; size: NA; D: NA; CDR3: CASSLKGRPPGEQYF; DNA: TGTGCCAGCAGCTTAAAGGGGAGGCCCCCCGGCGAGCAGTACTTC
V: TRBV6-1; J: TRBJ2-1; size: NA; D: TRBD2; CDR3: CASSGTSGTENLYNEQFF; DNA: TGTGCCAGCAGTGGGACTAGCGGGACTGAAAACTTGTACAATGAGCAGTTCTTC
V: TRBV6-1; J: TRBJ1-2; size: NA; D: NA; CDR3: CASLDLPLLYGYTF; DNA: TGTGCCAGCCTGGACCTCCCGCTTCTCTATGGCTACACCTTC
V: TRBV2; J: TRBJ2-3; size: NA; D: TRBD1; CDR3: CASRDRYRATDTQYF; DNA: TGTGCCAGCAGGGACAGGTACCGGGCGACAGATACGCAGTATTTT
V: TRBV18; J: TRBJ2-1; size: NA; D: NA; CDR3: CASSPGPGNEQFF; DNA: TGTGCCAGCTCACCCGGACCCGGCAATGAGCAGTTCTTC
V: TRBV5-1; J: TRBJ2-1; size: NA; D: NA; CDR3: CASSLAGQTELF; DNA: TGCGCCAGCAGCTTGGCCGGACAAACAGAGCTCTTC
V: TRBV6-5; J: TRBJ1-1; size: NA; D: NA; CDR3: CASKSNTEAFF; DNA: TGTGCCAGCAAATCAAACACTGAAGCTTTCTTT
V: TRBV7-9; J: TRBJ1-2; size: NA; D: TRBD1; CDR3: CASSWDREGRGYTF; DNA: TGTGCCAGCAGCTGGGACAGGGAGGGACGTGGCTACACCTTC
V: TRBV5-1; J: TRBJ1-4; size: NA; D: TRBD1; CDR3: CASSRTGEKLFF; DNA: TGCGCCAGCAGCCGGACAGGCGAAAAACTGTTTTTT
V: TRBV6-1; J: TRBJ2-6; size: NA; D: NA; CDR3: CASSELGAGANVLTF; DNA: TGTGCCAGCAGTGAACTGGGCGCTGGGGCCAACGTCCTGACTTTC
V: TRBV27; J: TRBJ2-5; size: NA; D: NA; CDR3: CASSTGYETQYF; DNA: TGTGCCAGCAGTACAGGGTATGAGACCCAGTACTTC
V: TRBV4-1; J: TRBJ2-2; size: NA; D: TRBD2; CDR3: CASSQWTSGREGAGELFF; DNA: TGCGCCAGCAGCCAGTGGACTAGCGGGCGGGAGGGGGCCGGGGAGCTGTTTTTT
V: TRBV5-1; J: TRBJ2-7; size: NA; D: NA; CDR3: CASSLGGGFPEQYF; DNA: TGCGCCAGCAGCTTGGGGGGGGGCTTCCCCGAGCAGTACTTC
V: TRBV7-9; J: TRBJ2-2; size: NA; D: TRBD1; CDR3: CASGDRGSGELFF; DNA: TGTGCCAGCGGGGACAGGGGGTCCGGGGAGCTGTTTTTT
V: TRBV30; J: TRBJ2-1; size: NA; D: TRBD2; CDR3: CASLRTSGTYNEQFF; DNA: TGTGCCTCCCTTAGGACTAGCGGGACCTACAATGAGCAGTTCTTC
V: TRBV6-6; J: TRBJ1-2; size: NA; D: NA; CDR3: CASSGGGRYGYTF; DNA: TGTGCCAGCAGTGGGGGCGGACGCTATGGCTACACCTTC
V: TRBV29-1; J: TRBJ2-7; size: NA; D: NA; CDR3: CSAEIGGEQYF; DNA: TGCAGCGCAGAAATCGGAGGGGAGCAGTACTTC
V: TRBV19; J: TRBJ1-1; size: NA; D: NA; CDR3: CASSITDFVTEAFF; DNA: TGTGCCAGTAGTATAACAGACTTCGTCACTGAAGCTTTCTTT
V: TRBV6-6; J: TRBJ2-2; size: NA; D: NA; CDR3: CASSQQGTGELFF; DNA: TGTGCCAGCAGTCAACAGGGCACCGGGGAGCTGTTTTTT
V: TRBV2; J: TRBJ1-2; size: NA; D: NA; CDR3: CASSLLILTYGYTF; DNA: TGTGCCAGCAGTCTCCTCATTCTAACCTATGGCTACACCTTC
V: TRBV30; J: TRBJ2-5; size: NA; D: TRBD2; CDR3: CAWIKLAELEETQYF; DNA: TGTGCCTGGATAAAACTAGCGGAGCTGGAAGAGACCCAGTACTTC
V: TRBV27; J: TRBJ1-2; size: once; D: NA; CDR3: CASSLSESQGGYTF; DNA: TGTGCCAGCAGTTTATCTGAGTCGCAGGGCGGCTACACCTTC
V: TRBV10-3; J: TRBJ1-1; size: NA; D: NA; CDR3: CAISEEAPLEAFF; DNA: TGTGCCATCAGTGAGGAGGCACCCTTGGAAGCTTTCTTT
V: TRBV29-1; J: TRBJ1-2; size: NA; D: NA; CDR3: CSVGGTTNYGYTF; DNA: TGCAGCGTGGGCGGGACAACTAACTATGGCTACACCTTC
V: TRBV19; J: TRBJ1-2; size: NA; D: NA; CDR3: CASSPPSGLSYTF; DNA: TGTGCCAGTAGCCCTCCGTCGGGGTTAAGCTACACCTTC
V: TRBV30; J: TRBJ2-7; size: NA; D: TRBD2; CDR3: CAWTSGIGDEQYF; DNA: TGTGCCTGGACTAGCGGGATAGGGGACGAGCAGTACTTC
V: TRBV6-5; J: TRBJ1-1; size: NA; D: NA; CDR3: CASSYTANTEAFF; DNA: TGTGCCAGCAGTTATACAGCGAACACTGAAGCTTTCTTT
V: TRBV27; J: TRBJ2-1; size: once; D: TRBD2; CDR3: CASSFSPSGTEQFF; DNA: TGTGCCAGCAGTTTCAGTCCGAGCGGGACTGAGCAGTTCTTC
V: TRBV4-1; J: TRBJ1-1; size: NA; D: TRBD1; CDR3: CASSQDNVQGGAFF; DNA: TGCGCCAGCAGCCAAGATAATGTACAGGGGGGTGCTTTCTTT
V: TRBV6-1; J: TRBJ2-7; size: once; D: TRBD1; CDR3: CASSERDRGFAYEQYF; DNA: TGTGCCAGCAGTGAAAGGGACAGGGGGTTCGCCTACGAGCAGTACTTC
V: TRBV27; J: TRBJ2-2; size: NA; D: TRBD1; CDR3: CASSLQGAGNTGELFF; DNA: TGTGCCAGCAGTTTACAGGGGGCCGGGAACACCGGGGAGCTGTTTTTT
V: TRBV9; J: TRBJ2-7; size: NA; D: TRBD1; CDR3: CASSVVTGEEQYF; DNA: TGTGCCAGCAGCGTAGTGACAGGGGAAGAGCAGTACTTC